The present entry profiles one TCR beta chain with its context. What it binds is unknown. The data belong to a study of T cell repertoires in cytomegalovirus infection. Study-level background: HLA-B-restricted CMV epitopes that are well studied were used alongside recently identified HLA-C-restricted ones. Based on public TCR beta signatures, there were indications of CMV infection and of a matching HLA type. Broader study findings: CMV-specific TCR beta clonotypes restricted by HLA-C dominated the ex vivo response.

V lost 6 bases and J lost 0, with 18 bases in between. The CDR3 runs to 18 residues. Germline CDR1 reads KGHSH; CDR2 reads LQKENI. TCRdb analysed the reads with MiXCR anew, one entry per CDR3 protein. The sample comprises hundreds of thousands of distinct CDR3 sequences, about 42% of which are singletons, and roughly two fifths rests with the top ten. This sequence joins TRBV18 and TRBJ2-6, with D perhaps matching TRBD1 (7 bases). The sequence was obtained from a human donor in good health (CMV status not recorded). Some clones in this sample may be carry-over from other donors' samples. Specimen: cultured PBMCs, collected from culture after CMV antigen stimulation. This CDR3 reads CASSHRGGGLSGANVLTF. The CDR3 coding sequence is TGTGCCAGCTCTCACCGCGGAGGGGGCCTCTCTGGGGCCAACGTCCTGACTTTC.